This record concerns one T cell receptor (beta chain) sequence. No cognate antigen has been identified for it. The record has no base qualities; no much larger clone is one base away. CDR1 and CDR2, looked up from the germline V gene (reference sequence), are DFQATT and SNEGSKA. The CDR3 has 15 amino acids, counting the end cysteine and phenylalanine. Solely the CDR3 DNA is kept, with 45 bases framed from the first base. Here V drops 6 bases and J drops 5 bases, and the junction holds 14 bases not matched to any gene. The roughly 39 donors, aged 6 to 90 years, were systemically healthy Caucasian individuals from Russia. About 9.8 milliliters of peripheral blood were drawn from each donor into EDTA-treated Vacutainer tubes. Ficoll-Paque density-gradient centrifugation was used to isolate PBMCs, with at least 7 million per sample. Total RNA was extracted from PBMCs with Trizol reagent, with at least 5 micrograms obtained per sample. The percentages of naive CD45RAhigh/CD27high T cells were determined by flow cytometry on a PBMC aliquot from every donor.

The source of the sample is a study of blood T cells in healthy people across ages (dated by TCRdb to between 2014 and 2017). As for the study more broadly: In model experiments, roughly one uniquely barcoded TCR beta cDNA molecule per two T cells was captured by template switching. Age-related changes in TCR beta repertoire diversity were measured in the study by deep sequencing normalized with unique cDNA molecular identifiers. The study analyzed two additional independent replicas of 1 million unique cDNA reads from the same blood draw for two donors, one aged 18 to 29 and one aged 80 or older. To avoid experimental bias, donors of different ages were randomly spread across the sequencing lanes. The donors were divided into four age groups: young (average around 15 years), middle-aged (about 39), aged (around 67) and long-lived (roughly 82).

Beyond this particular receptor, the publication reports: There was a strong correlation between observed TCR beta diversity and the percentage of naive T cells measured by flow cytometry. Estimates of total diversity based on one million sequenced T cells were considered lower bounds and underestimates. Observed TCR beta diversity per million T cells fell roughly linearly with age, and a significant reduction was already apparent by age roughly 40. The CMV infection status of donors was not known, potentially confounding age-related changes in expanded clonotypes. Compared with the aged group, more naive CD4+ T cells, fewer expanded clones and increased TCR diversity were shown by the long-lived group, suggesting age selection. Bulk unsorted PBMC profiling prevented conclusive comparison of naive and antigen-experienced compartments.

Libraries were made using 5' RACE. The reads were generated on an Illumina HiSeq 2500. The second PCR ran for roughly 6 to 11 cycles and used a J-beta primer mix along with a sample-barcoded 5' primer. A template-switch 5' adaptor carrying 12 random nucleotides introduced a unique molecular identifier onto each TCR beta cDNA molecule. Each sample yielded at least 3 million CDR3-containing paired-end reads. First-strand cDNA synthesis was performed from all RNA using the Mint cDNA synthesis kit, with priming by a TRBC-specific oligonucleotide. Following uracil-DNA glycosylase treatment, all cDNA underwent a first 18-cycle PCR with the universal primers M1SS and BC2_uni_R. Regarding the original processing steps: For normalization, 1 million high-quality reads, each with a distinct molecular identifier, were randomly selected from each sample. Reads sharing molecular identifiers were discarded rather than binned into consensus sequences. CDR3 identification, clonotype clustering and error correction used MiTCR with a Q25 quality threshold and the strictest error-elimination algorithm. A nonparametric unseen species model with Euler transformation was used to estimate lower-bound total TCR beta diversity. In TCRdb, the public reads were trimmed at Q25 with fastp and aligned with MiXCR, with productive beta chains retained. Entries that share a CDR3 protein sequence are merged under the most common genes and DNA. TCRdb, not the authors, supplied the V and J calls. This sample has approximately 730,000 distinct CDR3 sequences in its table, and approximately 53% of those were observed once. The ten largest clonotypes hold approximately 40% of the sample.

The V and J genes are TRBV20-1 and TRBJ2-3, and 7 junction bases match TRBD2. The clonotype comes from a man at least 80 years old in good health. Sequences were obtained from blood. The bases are TGCAGTGCCCACCTGTCACTAGCGAAGGAAGATACGCAGTATTTT. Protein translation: CSAHLSLAKEDTQYF.